The rows below give T cell receptor beta chains drawn from one sample of a study of blood T cells in healthy people across ages. MiXCR, applied by TCRdb to the 5' RACE reads, yields one record per CDR3 protein. This table holds roughly 900,000 distinct CDR3 sequences, 29% found once. Material for sequencing was blood. The source of these receptors is a woman over 75 in good health. Each CDR3 is given with its conserved first and last residue. D genes are given only for firm matches. Not all rows give a size; the values are once, few, many and, for expanded clones, a class.

D gene: NA; V gene: TRBV18; clone size: many; CDR3 length: 12; J gene: TRBJ2-4; CDR3 protein: CASSLPENIQYF; CDR3 DNA: TGTGCCAGCTCACTCCCGGAAAACATTCAGTACTTC
D gene: NA; V gene: TRBV20-1; clone size: few; CDR3 length: 15; J gene: TRBJ1-4; CDR3 protein: CSARAPGGGNEKLFF; CDR3 DNA: TGCAGTGCTAGAGCCCCGGGGGGGGGTAATGAAAAACTGTTTTTT
D gene: TRBD1; V gene: TRBV7-2; clone size: NA; CDR3 length: 16; J gene: TRBJ2-3; CDR3 protein: CASSFRTGGLTDTQYF; CDR3 DNA: TGTGCCAGCAGCTTTAGGACAGGGGGGTTGACAGATACGCAGTATTTT
D gene: NA; V gene: TRBV28; clone size: many; CDR3 length: 13; J gene: TRBJ2-5; CDR3 protein: CASSFGTTKTQYF; CDR3 DNA: TGTGCCAGCAGTTTTGGCACTACTAAGACCCAGTACTTC
D gene: NA; V gene: TRBV12-3/TRBV12-4; clone size: NA; CDR3 length: 16; J gene: TRBJ2-5; CDR3 protein: CASSLWIGRIQETQYF; CDR3 DNA: TGTGCCAGCAGTTTGTGGATAGGTAGGATTCAAGAGACCCAGTACTTC
D gene: NA; V gene: TRBV20-1; clone size: many; CDR3 length: 12; J gene: TRBJ1-5; CDR3 protein: CSVLQSNQPQHF; CDR3 DNA: TGCAGTGTACTCCAGAGCAATCAGCCCCAGCATTTT
D gene: TRBD2; V gene: TRBV5-1; clone size: many; CDR3 length: 16; J gene: TRBJ2-1; CDR3 protein: CASSRPTSGDFNEQFF; CDR3 DNA: TGCGCCAGCAGCAGGCCCACTAGCGGGGACTTCAATGAGCAGTTCTTC
D gene: NA; V gene: TRBV3-1; clone size: NA; CDR3 length: 15; J gene: TRBJ1-6; CDR3 protein: CASSQEGILNSPLHF; CDR3 DNA: TGTGCCAGCAGCCAAGAGGGCATCCTTAATTCACCCCTCCACTTT
D gene: NA; V gene: TRBV29-1; clone size: NA; CDR3 length: 14; J gene: TRBJ2-1; CDR3 protein: CSALQRGTGDEQFF; CDR3 DNA: TGCAGCGCCCTACAACGCGGGACCGGGGATGAGCAGTTCTTT
D gene: TRBD1; V gene: TRBV6-5; clone size: few; CDR3 length: 15; J gene: TRBJ2-2; CDR3 protein: CASSYSGRGTGELFF; CDR3 DNA: TGTGCCAGCAGTTACTCGGGCAGGGGGACCGGGGAGCTGTTTTTT
D gene: TRBD2; V gene: TRBV20-1; clone size: NA; CDR3 length: 16; J gene: TRBJ2-2; CDR3 protein: CSARRRGGTNTGELFF; CDR3 DNA: TGCAGTGCTAGGCGTCGCGGGGGAACGAACACCGGGGAGCTGTTTTTT
D gene: TRBD2; V gene: TRBV5-5; clone size: few; CDR3 length: 15; J gene: TRBJ2-4; CDR3 protein: CASSLGLAGKNEQYF; CDR3 DNA: TGTGCCAGCAGCTTAGGACTAGCGGGTAAGAATGAGCAGTACTTC
D gene: TRBD2; V gene: TRBV7-2; clone size: NA; CDR3 length: 16; J gene: TRBJ2-5; CDR3 protein: CASSSRLAGGLETQYF; CDR3 DNA: TGTGCCAGCAGCTCTCGACTAGCGGGAGGGTTAGAGACCCAGTACTTC
D gene: NA; V gene: TRBV7-2; clone size: many; CDR3 length: 15; J gene: TRBJ2-5; CDR3 protein: CASSRNRVQQETQYF; CDR3 DNA: TGTGCCAGCAGCAGGAACAGGGTTCAGCAAGAGACCCAGTACTTC
D gene: TRBD2; V gene: TRBV24-1; clone size: many; CDR3 length: 15; J gene: TRBJ2-1; CDR3 protein: CATSDPGLPSDEQFF; CDR3 DNA: TGTGCCACCAGTGATCCGGGACTACCGTCGGATGAGCAGTTCTTC
D gene: NA; V gene: TRBV7-2; clone size: many; CDR3 length: 15; J gene: TRBJ2-5; CDR3 protein: CASSLAVRGQETQYF; CDR3 DNA: TGTGCCAGCAGCTTAGCCGTTAGGGGACAAGAGACCCAGTACTTC
D gene: NA; V gene: TRBV30; clone size: few; CDR3 length: 13; J gene: TRBJ2-7; CDR3 protein: CAWSVIPPGEQYF; CDR3 DNA: TGTGCCTGGAGTGTAATCCCCCCCGGCGAGCAGTACTTC
D gene: TRBD1; V gene: TRBV5-1; clone size: many; CDR3 length: 15; J gene: TRBJ2-1; CDR3 protein: CASSPGTGEFIEQFF; CDR3 DNA: TGCGCCAGCAGCCCCGGGACAGGGGAATTTATTGAGCAGTTCTTC